This TCR beta chain comes out of a study of T-cell reconstitution after alpha-beta-depleted transplantation in children. This clonotype has ten or more counts. Its antigen is unknown. Study-level points and caveats: T-cell counts and diversity were attributed mostly to newly produced T cells one year after transplant. After transplant, high TCRbeta diversity at day 60 in some patients arose from surviving recipient T cells and thymic progenitors. Expanded graft clones numbering several hundred reportedly gave rise to alpha-beta T cells about two months after transplant.

Trimming cost V 2 bases and J 3 bases; bases outside gene matches: 7. The CDR3 sequence is 17 residues long. The authors prepared the TCRbeta library with unique molecular identifiers. TCRdb called the PCR reads again in MiXCR, with one record for every CDR3 protein. The sample records 300,000 to 350,000 distinct CDR3 sequences, 15% to 20% being singletons. The specimen was PBMCs, mostly from graft donor cells, collected 360 days after TCRalphabeta/CD19-depleted stem cell transplant. The sequence came from a male patient aged 2-15 years who had a stem cell transplant for acute lymphoblastic leukemia, so the T cells may come from the graft donor. The chain links TRBV12-3 or TRBV12-4 to TRBJ2-5; 12 bases agree with TRBD2. CDR3 nucleotide sequence: TGTGCCAGCAGTTTACTAGCGGGAGGGCCCTCGGAAGAGACCCAGTACTTC. This codes for CASSLLAGGPSEETQYF.